This TCR beta chain emerged from a study of cytomegalovirus exposure and HLA in healthy donors (dated by TCRdb to about 2017). Notes on the research overall: According to an earlier analysis of several hundred of the donors, about 180 million T cells yielded 90 million to 130 million unique TCR beta sequences and approximately 300 Gb of sequence data. An early release covering roughly 600 HLA-typed donors comprised around 300 gigabases of sequencing data and approximately 85 million unique TCR sequences. Of the roughly 400 genotyped donors, over 70% fell in the genetic ancestry cluster associated with self-reported Caucasian donors. The study was designed to test whether signatures of past pathogen exposure could be identified by cataloging public T cell receptors. The T cell repertoires of roughly 660 subjects were profiled by immunosequencing and related to cytomegalovirus serostatus. Along with the roughly 670-subject first cohort, a separate validation cohort of around 110 different subjects was used. High-throughput TCR immunosequencing, statistical association of individual TCRs with disease status, and machine learning were combined to predict cytomegalovirus infection status. A later analysis re-examined previously published TCR beta repertoires from just over 650 donors and added high-resolution HLA genotyping to investigate patterns of TCR occurrence. Rather than drawing on any new phenotypic data, the later analysis identified candidate immune exposures from TCR beta sequences and the way those sequences occurred across donors. To decide whether each TCR beta V gene segment behaved as functional or pseudogenic, an earlier analysis of 587 of the donors relied on high-throughput TCR beta sequencing. Donor age, sex, ethnicity and CMV serostatus were compiled together with the repertoire data. A later genetic analysis took genome-wide SNP genotypes for about 55% of the 666 donors and used that subset as a discovery cohort. All discovery cohort repertoires had been generated using a single sequencing platform. Both class I and class II loci were covered by HLA typing, at four-digit resolution. Typing coverage varied by locus: 629-630 donors for A, B, C, DRB1 and DQB1; 500 to 550 for DQA1; more than 600 for DPA1; some 470 for DPB1. Roughly 5 DR-DQ haplotypes were handled as single units for association and clustering, since linkage in the cohort was strong. Among some 400 genotyped donors of the cohort, an average of approximately 200,000 unique TCR beta nucleotide sequences was sequenced per donor, of which about 20% were non-productive.

What the authors observed across the whole study: A later analysis associated 16,951 TCR beta sequences with specific HLA alleles at a false discovery rate of 0.05. This cohort had only TCR beta chains sequenced, and the lack of alpha or paired-chain data limited which features could be detected. A later analysis reported that several top co-occurrence clusters appeared linked to parvovirus B19, influenza, CMV and Epstein-Barr virus. In vitro tests confirmed that three of the cytomegalovirus-associated TCR beta chains recognize cytomegalovirus antigens. According to a later analysis, TCR association rates differed among HLA loci, with DRB1 alleles showing the most associated TCRs and HLA-C alleles showing the fewest. In a later analysis, HLA-associated TCR beta chains were found to be more clonally expanded and to have lower generation probabilities than equally common non-associated chains. The study listed around 160 TCR beta chains as associated with cytomegalovirus. A further reported finding was that TCR beta sequences accurately predicted the HLA-A and HLA-B alleles for most subjects in the first cohort. An association between a missense DCLRE1C variant and V-gene and J-gene trimming of TCR beta chains was found in a later genetic analysis and replicated in an independent cohort. Correlated functional status among segregating V segments might reflect linkage disequilibrium, but an unknown experimental factor could not be ruled out. While some public TCRs were present in many individuals, most TCR sequences turned up only very rarely across donors. Strong co-occurrence of HLA alleles, especially DR and DQ, made assigning TCR associations to individual alleles difficult. Sequencing depth was assumed to be roughly uniform across donors in the presence/absence analyses, though that assumption may not hold. The only immune exposure information available for the cohort was CMV serostatus. According to a later genetic analysis, donors in an Asian-associated ancestry cluster had fewer N-insertions in productive TCRs than the approximately 690-donor mean. Because counts were too low, about 17 rarely observed V segments, including chromosome 9 orphons, were excluded from the earlier analysis of several hundred of the donors. Cytomegalovirus status was reported to be diagnosed by the classifier with high specificity and sensitivity in both the original and validation cohorts. Some IMGT-functional V segments, including TRBV6-2 and TRBV6-3, could not be told apart with the 87-base-pair reads, so those segments were excluded. The authors suggested that the approach could potentially be generalized to other disease states and immunological phenotypes. A cluster of highly shared sequence variants was judged likely to be a technical artifact of the sequencing pipeline. Because HLA typing was missing for some donors at each locus, association tests included only the typed subset. Most CMV-associated TCR beta chains appeared to be HLA-restricted in a later analysis, and the HLA associations seemed to be driven largely by CMV exposure. In an earlier analysis of roughly 560 of the donors, most TCR beta V segments were observed in productive rearrangements about 87% or about 30% of the time, broadly matching IMGT annotations.

Libraries were constructed by the immunoSEQ multiplex PCR assay. A mixture of 60 forward primers for TCR Vbeta segments and 13 reverse primers for TCR Jbeta segments was used in the multiplex PCR. A multiplex PCR assay on genomic DNA amplified the CDR3 region of rearranged TCR beta genes. Amplified TCR beta libraries were sequenced as 87-base-pair reads on the Illumina HiSeq System. Turning to the authors' computational methods: A later analysis tallied around 82 million unique TCR beta chains across the 600 to 700 repertoires, and about 12 million of those chains were shared by two or more donors. To remove PCR and sequencing errors, raw reads were error-corrected and collapsed into unique sequences using a nearest-neighbor algorithm that merged closely related sequences. CDR3 sequences were aligned to IMGT reference sequences to assign V, D and J gene segments. For a sequence to be retained, a match of at least six nucleotides was required to both a V gene segment and a J gene segment. A rearrangement was called productive if the CDR3 had no stop codons and remained in frame with V and J, and every other rearrangement was called non-productive. CDR3 was defined by IMGT convention, running from the second conserved V-encoded cysteine to the conserved J-encoded phenylalanine. Sequences without an unambiguous match to a single V gene segment were excluded from the earlier analysis of approximately 560 of the donors. In an earlier analysis of some 590 of the donors, V segments were called functional above 56.7% productive rearrangements and were called segregating when the between-donor standard deviation exceeded 5%. A statistical classification framework was developed to diagnose cytomegalovirus status using the catalog of TCR beta chain sequences. In a later analysis, V and J genes were assigned by comparing TCR nucleotide sequences against IMGT/GENE-DB human TR gene sequences. Using the TCRdist pipeline, a later analysis assigned CDR3 sequences along with most-parsimonious VDJ recombination scenarios. In a later analysis, each TCR beta chain was defined by its CDR3 amino acid sequence together with its V-gene family, and reads lacking a unique V-gene family were excluded. A later analysis removed 550 to 700 highly shared, low-generation-probability nucleotide sequences to deal with suspected cross-contamination and a sequencing artifact. In a later analysis, a clonal expansion index for each public chain was calculated from normalized within-repertoire ranks of inferred template counts. Generation probabilities in a later analysis came from a VDJ recombination model fitted to out-of-frame rearrangements, and those results were checked against IGoR. Hypergeometric tests were used in a later analysis to score TCR-TCR, TCR-HLA and TCR-CMV co-occurrence, with a repertoire-size bias correction applied to the TCR pairs. To estimate false discovery rates, a later analysis permuted the HLA or CMV assignments 20 times. In a later analysis, co-occurring TCRs were grouped using DBSCAN, with TCRdist sequence similarity added in when clustering inside HLA-allele-positive subsets. Repertoires with fewer than 30,000 or more than 120,000 public chains were left out of co-occurrence clustering, as were about five repertoires with anomalous nucleotide sharing. TCRdb obtained this table from immuneACCESS and retained in-frame rearrangements with V and J assigned. These tables miss some clones; where compared with another copy, unresolved V genes account for less than half of the shortfall, and the remainder is unexplained. Clone size and V and J calls were adopted from that table, with D and trimming inferred from the DNA. This sample lists 170,000 or so clones; around 80% were detected once. 1.4% of the sample is held by the ten biggest clonotypes.

The cohort consisted of 666 healthy bone marrow donors. At the time of sampling, all cohort members were nominally healthy, though unrecorded immune exposures were likely present. The donor tested CMV seropositive and was one of the 289 seropositive cohort members. Each donor provided a peripheral blood sample, and peripheral blood mononuclear cells were used for TCR beta sequencing. Genomic DNA extraction from the blood cell samples was performed with the Qiagen DNeasy Blood Extraction Kit. A note on this clone: The antigen it recognizes is unknown. Per-nucleotide qualities are absent, and no much larger clonotype sits a single base away.

The cysteine opens and the phenylalanine closes a CDR3 of 14 amino acids. Left in the record is the CDR3 DNA by itself, 42 bases read in frame from the first base. Trimming removed 5 bases from V and 8 bases from J, leaving 16 bases between the germline ends. From the germline V gene, CDR1 is SGHNT and CDR2 is YENEEA. The receptor comes from a woman in her twenties or thirties in good health and CMV-seropositive. Specimen: PBMCs. The chain was built from TRBV11-3 and TRBJ2-1; TRBD2 might be the D gene, on 6 matching bases. The encoded CDR3 is CASSPSGSVDEQFF. The nucleotides read TGTGCCAGCAGCCCCAGCGGGTCTGTAGATGAGCAGTTCTTC.